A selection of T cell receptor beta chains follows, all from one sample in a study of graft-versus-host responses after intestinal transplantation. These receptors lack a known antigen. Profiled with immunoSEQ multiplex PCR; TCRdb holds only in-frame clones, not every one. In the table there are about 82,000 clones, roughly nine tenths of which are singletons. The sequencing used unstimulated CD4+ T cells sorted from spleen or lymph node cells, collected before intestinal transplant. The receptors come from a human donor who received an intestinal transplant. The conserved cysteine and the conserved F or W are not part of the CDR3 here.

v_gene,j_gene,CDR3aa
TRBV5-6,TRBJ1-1,ASSLEQGRLAF
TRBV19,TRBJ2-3,ASSTVAGSDTQY
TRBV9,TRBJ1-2,ASSVGVYGYT
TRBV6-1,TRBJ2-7,ASRGFGGGRDTQY
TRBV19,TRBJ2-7,ASSIGSSYEQY
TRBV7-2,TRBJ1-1,ASSLSGQGFIAF
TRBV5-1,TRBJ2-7,ASSFGQGANLDEQY
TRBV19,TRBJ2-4,ASSIHPGQISSYIQY
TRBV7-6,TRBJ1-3,ASSPTDRSSGNTIY
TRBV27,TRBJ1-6,ASSAGSYSPLH
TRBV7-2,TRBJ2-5,ASSPDRGGETQY
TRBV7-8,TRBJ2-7,ASSLEVDNTYEQY
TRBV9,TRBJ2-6,ASSAAGGGSGANVLT
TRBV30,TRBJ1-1,AWSGLSTEAF
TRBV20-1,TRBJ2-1,SAEAHNEQF
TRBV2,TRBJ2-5,ASSGGRGTGGAGETQY
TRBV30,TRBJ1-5,AWSTRTALQPQH
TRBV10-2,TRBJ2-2,ASSGAGASTGELF
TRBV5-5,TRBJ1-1,ASSFGRTTF
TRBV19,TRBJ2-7,ASSRVSGDPYEQY
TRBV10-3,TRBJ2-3,ATGGTAVTDTQY
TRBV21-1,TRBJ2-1,AKKRGGYNEQF
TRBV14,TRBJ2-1,ASSAGLAGTNEQF
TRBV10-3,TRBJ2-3,AISIGGQGSSTQY
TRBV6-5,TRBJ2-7,ASSYTDRTGEQY
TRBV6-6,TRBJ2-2,ASSSGLATGELF